These T cell receptor beta chains were read from a single sample in a study of shared clonotypes between healthy human individuals. Here immunoSEQ multiplex PCR was the method, and the copy in TCRdb shows in-frame clones only, minus some. The repertoire holds approximately 940,000 clones, more than 75% seen once, with roughly 1.5% in the top ten. The source material was memory CD4+ T cells sorted from blood. These TCRs come from a man younger than 35 in good health. Both conserved end residues are part of each CDR3. A D gene is named only where the DNA matches it firmly. The listing skips clone size in some rows; elsewhere it reads once, few, many or a size class.

TRBV30	TRBD2	TRBJ2-3	once	CAWSYRRGATDTQYF	TGTGCCTGGAGTTATCGGCGGGGGGCGACAGATACGCAGTATTTT
TRBV5-6	.	TRBJ2-3	.	CASSWDSTDTQYF	TGTGCCAGCAGCTGGGATAGCACAGATACGCAGTATTTT
TRBV25-1	TRBD2	TRBJ2-2	.	CASSNRLAGMTGELFF	TGTGCCAGCAGTAACAGACTAGCCGGAATGACCGGGGAGCTGTTTTTT
TRBV7-8	TRBD1	TRBJ1-1	.	CASSPPGGRTEAFF	TGTGCCAGCAGCCCGCCAGGGGGCCGAACTGAAGCTTTCTTT
TRBV10-1	TRBD1	TRBJ1-5	.	CASSPGTGGLGNQPQHF	TGCGCCAGCAGCCCCGGGACAGGGGGTTTAGGGAATCAGCCCCAGCATTTT
TRBV4-1	.	TRBJ2-3	.	CASSQDIGGLLADTQYF	TGCGCCAGCAGCCAAGATATCGGGGGGCTGCTGGCAGATACGCAGTATTTT
TRBV6-1	.	TRBJ2-7	.	CASSGGLAYEQYF	TGTGCCAGCAGTGGGGGACTGGCCTACGAGCAGTACTTC
TRBV28	.	TRBJ1-5	.	CASSSMGGHHQPQHF	TGTGCCAGCAGTTCAATGGGGGGTCACCATCAGCCCCAGCATTTT
TRBV7-9	.	TRBJ2-5	once	CASSLGSSVETQYF	TGTGCCAGCAGCTTAGGCAGCTCTGTGGAGACCCAGTACTTC
TRBV5-1	.	TRBJ2-7	.	CASPVGYRSPGYEQYF	TGCGCCAGCCCAGTCGGGTACCGCTCACCGGGCTACGAGCAGTACTTC
TRBV7-2	TRBD1	TRBJ1-3	few	CASSLGQGNTIYF	TGTGCCAGCAGCTTGGGACAGGGAAACACCATATATTTT
TRBV4-2	TRBD2	TRBJ2-7	few	CASSRTGTTEYEQYF	TGTGCCAGCAGCCGCACCGGGACTACCGAATACGAGCAGTACTTC
TRBV28	.	TRBJ1-3	once	CASYRGQGRNTIYF	TGTGCCAGCTACCGGGGGCAGGGCCGGAACACCATATATTTT
TRBV7-2	.	TRBJ2-7	once	CASSPGSGGNEQYF	TGTGCCAGCAGCCCCGGGAGTGGAGGCAACGAGCAGTACTTC
TRBV5-4	.	TRBJ1-6	.	CASTTQPYNSPLHF	TGTGCCAGCACCACCCAACCCTATAATTCACCCCTCCACTTT
TRBV6-5	.	TRBJ1-2	.	CASTPSWAPSGYTF	TGTGCCAGCACCCCCTCGTGGGCGCCCTCCGGCTACACCTTC